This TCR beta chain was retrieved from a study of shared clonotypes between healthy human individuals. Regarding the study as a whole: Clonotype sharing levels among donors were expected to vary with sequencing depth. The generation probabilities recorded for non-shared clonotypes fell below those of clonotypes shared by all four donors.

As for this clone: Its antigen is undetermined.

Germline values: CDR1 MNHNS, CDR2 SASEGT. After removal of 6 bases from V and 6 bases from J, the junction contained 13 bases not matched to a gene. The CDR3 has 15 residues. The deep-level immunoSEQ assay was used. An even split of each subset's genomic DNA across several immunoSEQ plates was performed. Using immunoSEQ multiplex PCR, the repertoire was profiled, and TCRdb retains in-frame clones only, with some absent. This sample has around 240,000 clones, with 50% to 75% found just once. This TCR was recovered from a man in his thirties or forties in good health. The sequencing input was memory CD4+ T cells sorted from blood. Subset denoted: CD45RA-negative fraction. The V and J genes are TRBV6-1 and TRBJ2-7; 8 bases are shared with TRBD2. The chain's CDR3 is CASRTSGGPIGEQYF. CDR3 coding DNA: TGTGCCAGCAGGACATCGGGAGGGCCGATTGGCGAGCAGTACTTC.